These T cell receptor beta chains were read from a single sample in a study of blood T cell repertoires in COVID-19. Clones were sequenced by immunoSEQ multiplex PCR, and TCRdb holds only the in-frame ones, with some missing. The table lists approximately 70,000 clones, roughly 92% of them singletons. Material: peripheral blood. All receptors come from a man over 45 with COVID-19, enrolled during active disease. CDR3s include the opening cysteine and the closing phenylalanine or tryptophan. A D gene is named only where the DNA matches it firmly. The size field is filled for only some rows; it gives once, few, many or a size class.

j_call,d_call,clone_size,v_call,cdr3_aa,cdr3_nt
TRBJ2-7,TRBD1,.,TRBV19,CASSGTGEGYEQYF,TGTGCCAGTAGTGGGACAGGGGAAGGCTACGAGCAGTACTTC
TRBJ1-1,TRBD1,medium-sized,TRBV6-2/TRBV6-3,CASSSGTGFTEAFF,TGTGCCAGCAGTTCCGGGACAGGGTTTACTGAAGCTTTCTTT
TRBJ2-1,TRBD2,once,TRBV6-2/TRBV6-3,CASSYPLSSGLYNEQFF,TGTGCCAGCAGTTACCCCCTGAGTAGCGGGCTTTACAATGAGCAGTTCTTC
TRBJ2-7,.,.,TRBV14,CASSPKGGVRRGSYEQYF,TGTGCCAGCAGCCCGAAAGGAGGAGTCCGGCGGGGCTCCTACGAGCAGTACTTC
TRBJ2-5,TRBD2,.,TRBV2,CASSGGAGAGETQYF,TGTGCCAGCAGTGGGGGTGCGGGAGCCGGGGAGACCCAGTACTTC
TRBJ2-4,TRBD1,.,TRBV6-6,CASSSEQGTAKNIQYF,TGTGCCAGCAGTTCCGAACAGGGGACAGCCAAAAACATTCAGTACTTC
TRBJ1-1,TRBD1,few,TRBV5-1,CASSLEGQGNPEAFF,TGCGCCAGCAGCTTGGAGGGACAGGGGAACCCTGAAGCTTTCTTT
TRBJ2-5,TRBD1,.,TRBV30,CAWRDRVRETQYF,TGTGCCTGGAGAGACAGGGTCCGTGAGACCCAGTACTTC
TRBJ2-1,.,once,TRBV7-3,CASSSGQSNEQFF,TGTGCCAGCAGCTCCGGACAGAGTAATGAGCAGTTCTTC
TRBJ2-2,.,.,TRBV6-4,CASSDSSNTGELFF,TGTGCCAGCAGTGACTCGAGCAACACCGGGGAGCTGTTTTTT